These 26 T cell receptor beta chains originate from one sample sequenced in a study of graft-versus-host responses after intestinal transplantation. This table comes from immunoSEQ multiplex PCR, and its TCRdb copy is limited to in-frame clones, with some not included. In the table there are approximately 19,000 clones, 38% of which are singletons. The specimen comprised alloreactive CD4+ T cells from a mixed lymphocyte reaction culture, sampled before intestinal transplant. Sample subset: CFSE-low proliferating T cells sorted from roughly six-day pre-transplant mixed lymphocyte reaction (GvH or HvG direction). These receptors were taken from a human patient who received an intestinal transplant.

CDR3 nucleotides: TGCGCCAGCAGTACCGCAGGGTCTCCCAGGTCGGGCTACACCTTC. This encodes CASSTAGSPRSGYTF. This sequence joins TRBV5-1 and TRBJ1-2; D perhaps matches TRBD1 (5 bases). Trimming stripped 5 bases from V and 8 bases from J, with 22 bases between. Germline V CDR1 and CDR2: SGHRS, YFSETQ. The CDR3 sequence is 15 residues long.

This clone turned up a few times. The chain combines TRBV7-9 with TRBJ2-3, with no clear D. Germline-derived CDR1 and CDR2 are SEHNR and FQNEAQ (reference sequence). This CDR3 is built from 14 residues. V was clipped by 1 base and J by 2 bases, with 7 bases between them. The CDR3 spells CASSLGRDTDTQYF. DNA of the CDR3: TGTGCCAGCAGCTTAGGTAGAGACACAGATACGCAGTATTTT.

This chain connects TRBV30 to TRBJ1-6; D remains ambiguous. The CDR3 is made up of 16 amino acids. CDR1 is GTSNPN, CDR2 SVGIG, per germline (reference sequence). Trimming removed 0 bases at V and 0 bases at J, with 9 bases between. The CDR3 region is CAWSVGSRSYNSPLHF. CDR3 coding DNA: TGTGCCTGGAGTGTGGGCAGTCGCTCCTATAATTCACCCCTCCACTTT.

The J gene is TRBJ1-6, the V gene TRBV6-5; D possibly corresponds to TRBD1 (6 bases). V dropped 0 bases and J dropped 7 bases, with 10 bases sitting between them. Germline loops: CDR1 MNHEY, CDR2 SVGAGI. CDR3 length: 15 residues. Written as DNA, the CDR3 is TGTGCCAGCAGTTACTCCGGACAGTTAAATTCACCCCTCCACTTT. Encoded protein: CASSYSGQLNSPLHF.

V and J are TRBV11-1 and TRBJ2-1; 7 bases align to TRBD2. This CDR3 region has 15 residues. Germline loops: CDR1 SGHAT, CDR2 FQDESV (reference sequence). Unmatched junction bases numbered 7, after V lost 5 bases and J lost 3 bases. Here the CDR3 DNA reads TGTGCCAGCAGCCCCCAGGCGGGGGTCTACAATGAGCAGTTCTTC. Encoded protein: CASSPQAGVYNEQFF.

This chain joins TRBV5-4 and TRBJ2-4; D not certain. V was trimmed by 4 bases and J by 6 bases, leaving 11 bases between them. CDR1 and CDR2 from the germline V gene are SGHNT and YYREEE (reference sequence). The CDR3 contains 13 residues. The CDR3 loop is CASSPPKGNIQYF. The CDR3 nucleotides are TGTGCCAGCAGCCCACCTAAGGGAAACATTCAGTACTTC.

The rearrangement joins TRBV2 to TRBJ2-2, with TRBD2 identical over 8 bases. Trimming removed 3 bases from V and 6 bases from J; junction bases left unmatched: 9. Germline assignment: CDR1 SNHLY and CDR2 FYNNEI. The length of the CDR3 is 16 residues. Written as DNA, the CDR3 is TGTGCCAGCAGTGATTTTCCCCCGGGGGGGCCCGGGGAGCTGTTTTTT. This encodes CASSDFPPGGPGELFF.

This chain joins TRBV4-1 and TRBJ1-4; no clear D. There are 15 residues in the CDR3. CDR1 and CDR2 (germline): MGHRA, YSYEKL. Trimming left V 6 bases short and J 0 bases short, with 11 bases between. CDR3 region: CASRPSHPTNEKLFF. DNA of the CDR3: TGCGCCAGCAGACCCTCACACCCAACTAATGAAAAACTGTTTTTT.

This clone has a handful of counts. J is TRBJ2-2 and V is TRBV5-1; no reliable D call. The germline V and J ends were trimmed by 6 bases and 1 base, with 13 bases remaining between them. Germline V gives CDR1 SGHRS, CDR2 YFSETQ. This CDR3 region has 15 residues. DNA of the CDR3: TGCGCCAGCAATGAAGACCCAAAGAACACCGGGGAGCTGTTTTTT. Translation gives CASNEDPKNTGELFF.

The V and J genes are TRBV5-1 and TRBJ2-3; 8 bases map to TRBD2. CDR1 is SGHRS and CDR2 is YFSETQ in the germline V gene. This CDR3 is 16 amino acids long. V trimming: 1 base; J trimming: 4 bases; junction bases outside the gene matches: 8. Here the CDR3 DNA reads TGCGCCAGCAGCTTGCGGGGGGGTCTGAGGGCAGATACGCAGTATTTT. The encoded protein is CASSLRGGLRADTQYF. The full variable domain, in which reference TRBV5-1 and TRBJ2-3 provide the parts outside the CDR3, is KAGVTQTPRYLIKTRGQQVTLSCSPISGHRSVSWYQQTPGQGLQFLFEYFSETQRNKGNFPGRFSGRQFSNSRSEMNVSTLELGDSALYLCASSLRGGLRADTQYFGPGTRLTVL.

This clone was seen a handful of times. This chain's CDR3 is CASSAYNEQFF. CDR3 in DNA: TGCGCCAGCAGTGCATACAATGAGCAGTTCTTC. The chain uses TRBV10-2 and TRBJ2-1; D is undetermined. The CDR3 runs 11 residues. The V gene lost 4 bases and the J gene lost 4 bases, with 2 bases spanning the gap. The germline CDR1 and CDR2 sequences are WSHSY and SAAADI.

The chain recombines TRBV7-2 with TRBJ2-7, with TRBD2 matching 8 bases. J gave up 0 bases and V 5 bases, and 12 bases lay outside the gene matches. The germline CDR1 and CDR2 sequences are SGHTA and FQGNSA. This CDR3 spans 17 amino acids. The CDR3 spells CASSPPVRGAFSYEQYF. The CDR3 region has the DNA TGTGCCAGCAGCCCCCCGGTGCGGGGGGCCTTCTCCTACGAGCAGTACTTC.

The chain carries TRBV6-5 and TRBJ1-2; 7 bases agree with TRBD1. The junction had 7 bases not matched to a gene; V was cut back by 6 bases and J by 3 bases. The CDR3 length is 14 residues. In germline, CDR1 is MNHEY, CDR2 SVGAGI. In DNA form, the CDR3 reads TGTGCCAGCAGCGAGACAGGGCCAGACTATGGCTACACCTTC. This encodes CASSETGPDYGYTF.

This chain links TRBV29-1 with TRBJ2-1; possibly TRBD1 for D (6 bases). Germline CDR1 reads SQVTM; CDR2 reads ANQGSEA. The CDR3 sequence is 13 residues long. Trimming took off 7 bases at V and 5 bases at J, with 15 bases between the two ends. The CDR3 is CSGLRGFDNEQFF. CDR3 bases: TGCAGCGGGCTGAGGGGGTTCGACAATGAGCAGTTCTTC.

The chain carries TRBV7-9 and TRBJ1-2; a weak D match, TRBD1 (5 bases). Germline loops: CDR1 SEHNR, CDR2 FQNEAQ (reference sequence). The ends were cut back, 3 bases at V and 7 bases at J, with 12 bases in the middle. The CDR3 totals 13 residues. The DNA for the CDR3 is TGTGCCAGCAGCTTCGACGGGAGGGGTGGCTACACCTTC. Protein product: CASSFDGRGGYTF.

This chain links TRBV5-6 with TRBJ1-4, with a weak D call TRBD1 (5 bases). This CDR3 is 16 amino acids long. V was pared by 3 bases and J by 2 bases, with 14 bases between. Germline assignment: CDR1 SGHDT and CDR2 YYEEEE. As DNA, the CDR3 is TGTGCCAGCAGCTGGGGCACACGGGGGACTAATGAAAAACTGTTTTTT. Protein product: CASSWGTRGTNEKLFF.

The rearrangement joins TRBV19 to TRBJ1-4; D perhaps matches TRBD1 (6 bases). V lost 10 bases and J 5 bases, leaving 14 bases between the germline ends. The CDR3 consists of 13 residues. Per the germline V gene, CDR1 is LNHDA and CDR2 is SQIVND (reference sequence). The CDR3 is CATRGRGNEKLFF. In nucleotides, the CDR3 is TGTGCCACCCGTGGAAGGGGGAATGAAAAACTGTTTTTT.

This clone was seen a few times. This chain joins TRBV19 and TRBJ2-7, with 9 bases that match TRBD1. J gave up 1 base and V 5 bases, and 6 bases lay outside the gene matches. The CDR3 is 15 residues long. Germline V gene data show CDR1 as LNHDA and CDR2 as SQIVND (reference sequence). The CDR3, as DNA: TGTGCCAGTAGTCGCGGGACAGGGCCTTCCTACGAGCAGTACTTC. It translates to CASSRGTGPSYEQYF.

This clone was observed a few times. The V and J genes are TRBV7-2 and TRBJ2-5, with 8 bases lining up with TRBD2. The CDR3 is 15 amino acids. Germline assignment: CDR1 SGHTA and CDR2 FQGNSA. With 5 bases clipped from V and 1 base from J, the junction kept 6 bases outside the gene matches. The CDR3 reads CASSIWRGAQETQYF. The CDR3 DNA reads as TGTGCCAGCAGCATATGGCGGGGGGCCCAAGAGACCCAGTACTTC. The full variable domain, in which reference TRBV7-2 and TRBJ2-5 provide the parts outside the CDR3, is GAGVSQSPSNKVTEKGKDVELRCDPISGHTALYWYRQSLGQGLEFLIYFQGNSAPDKSGLPSDRFSAERTGGSVSTLTIQRTQQEDSAVYLCASSIWRGAQETQYFGPGTRLLVL.

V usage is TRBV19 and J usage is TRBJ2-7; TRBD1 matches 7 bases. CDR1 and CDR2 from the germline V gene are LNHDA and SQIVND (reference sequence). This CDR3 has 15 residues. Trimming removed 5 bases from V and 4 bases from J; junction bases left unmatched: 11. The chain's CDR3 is CASSPPGQKGYEQYF. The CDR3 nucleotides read TGTGCCAGTAGTCCCCCGGGACAGAAAGGATACGAGCAGTACTTC.

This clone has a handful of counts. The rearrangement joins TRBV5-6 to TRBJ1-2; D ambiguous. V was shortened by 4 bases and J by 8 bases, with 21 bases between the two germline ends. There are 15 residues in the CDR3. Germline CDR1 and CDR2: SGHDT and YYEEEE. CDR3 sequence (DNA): TGTGCCAGCAGCCTCGGGTCCCGAAGGACGCGGGGCTACACCTTC. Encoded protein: CASSLGSRRTRGYTF.

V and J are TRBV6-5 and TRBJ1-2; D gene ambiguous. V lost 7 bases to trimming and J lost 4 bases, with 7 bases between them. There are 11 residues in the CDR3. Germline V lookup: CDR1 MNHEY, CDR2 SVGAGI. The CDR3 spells CASTWSYGYTF. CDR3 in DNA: TGTGCCAGCACCTGGAGCTATGGCTACACCTTC.

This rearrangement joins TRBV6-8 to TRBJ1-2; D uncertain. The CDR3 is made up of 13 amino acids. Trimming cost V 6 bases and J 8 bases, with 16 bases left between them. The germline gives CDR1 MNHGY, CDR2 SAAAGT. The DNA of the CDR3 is TGTGCCAGCAGCCGGACCAAATGGATCGGCTACACCTTC. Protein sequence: CASSRTKWIGYTF.

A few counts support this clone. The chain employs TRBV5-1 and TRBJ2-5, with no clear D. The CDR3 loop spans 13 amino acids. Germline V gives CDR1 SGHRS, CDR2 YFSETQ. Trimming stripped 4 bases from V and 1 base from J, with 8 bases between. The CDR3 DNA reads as TGCGCCAGCAGCAACCGGGTCCAAGAGACCCAGTACTTC. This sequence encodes CASSNRVQETQYF.

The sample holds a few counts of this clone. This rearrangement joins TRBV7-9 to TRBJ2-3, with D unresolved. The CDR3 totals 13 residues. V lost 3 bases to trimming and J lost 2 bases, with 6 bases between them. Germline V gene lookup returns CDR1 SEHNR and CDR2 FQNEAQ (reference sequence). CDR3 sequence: CASSFSDTDTQYF. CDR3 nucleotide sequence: TGTGCCAGCAGCTTCTCGGACACAGATACGCAGTATTTT.

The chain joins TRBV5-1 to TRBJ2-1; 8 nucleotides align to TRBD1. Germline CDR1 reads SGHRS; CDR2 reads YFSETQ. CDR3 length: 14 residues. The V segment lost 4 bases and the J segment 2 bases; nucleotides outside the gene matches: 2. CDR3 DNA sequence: TGCGCCAGCAGCGAGACAGGGGCCTACAATGAGCAGTTCTTC. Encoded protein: CASSETGAYNEQFF. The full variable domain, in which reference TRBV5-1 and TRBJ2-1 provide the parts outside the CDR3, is KAGVTQTPRYLIKTRGQQVTLSCSPISGHRSVSWYQQTPGQGLQFLFEYFSETQRNKGNFPGRFSGRQFSNSRSEMNVSTLELGDSALYLCASSETGAYNEQFFGPGTRLTVL.